The T cell receptor (beta chain) described here comes from a study of regulatory T cells in long-lasting Graves disease (dated by TCRdb to the early 2020s). Looking at the study overall: Newly diagnosed Graves' disease patients had taken antithyroid drugs for less than 3 months. Peripheral blood TCR sequencing and RNA sequencing compared persistent Graves' disease patients with newly diagnosed Graves' disease patients. The study took place in China and was registered as a clinical trial. A total of around 35 samples underwent TCR sequencing, from about 13 patients with persistent Graves' disease and around 20 patients with newly diagnosed Graves' disease.

The library relied on multiplex PCR. The sample was run on an Illumina HiSeq 4000. CDR3 regions were amplified by Arm-PCR with iRepertoire HTBI primers to construct TCR beta libraries. PCR products were gel purified before sequencing. The study's own analysis went as follows. Gene usage analysis of CDR3 amino acid clonotypes used the roughly 60 TRBV and about 14 TRBJ segments found across samples. Filtered high-quality paired reads were merged into contigs using COPE and FqMerger. BLAST was used to align contigs to IMGT TRBV, TRBD and TRBJ reference genes, with CDR3 defined following IMGT. Clonotypes above 0.1% frequency were classified as highly expanded clones. Shannon entropy was used to measure repertoire diversity, and the Gini coefficient was used to measure V-J evenness. Public clonotypes were defined as clonotypes shared by more than one individual. TCRdb redid the processing of the public reads, applying fastp at Q25 and MiXCR, and retained in-frame beta chains. All rows with the same CDR3 protein become a single entry with the most common DNA and genes. The authors' filters were not applied to this entry. For this sample there are about 330,000 distinct CDR3 sequences; around 15% appear just once. The ten largest account for 20% to 25% of the sample.

General conclusions and limits of the study: Only peripheral blood was studied, because thyroid tissue, the primary lesion, was inaccessible. Lower TCR Shannon entropy and fewer highly expanded clones were observed in persistent Graves' disease patients than in newly diagnosed patients, which suggested clonal expansion. Persistent patients shared more public clonotypes among themselves (roughly 2,700) than newly diagnosed patients did (more than 950). The authors noted that the small sample size was a limitation that may lower accuracy. TRBV28, TRBJ1-2 and TRBJ2-5 were preferentially used in persistent disease, while TRBV20-1 and TRBJ2-1 were favored in newly diagnosed disease. Only the TCR beta chain was sequenced and analyzed.

The germline V end is reduced by 6 bases and the J end by 4 bases; junction bases left unmatched: 7. The CDR3 goes from the cysteine to the phenylalanine over 15 residues. The read is trimmed to its CDR3 DNA, 45 bases read in frame from base 1. This clonotype was seen many times. This receptor's antigen is unknown. No clone much larger than this one lies a single base away; base qualities are absent. The time point tag for this specimen amounts to: newly diagnosed GD, antithyroid drugs for less than 3 months. For both TCR sequencing and RNA sequencing, RNA was extracted from PBMCs in TRIzol. The diagnosis of Graves' disease followed American Thyroid Association guidelines. Patients for the study were recruited at an endocrinology department in Xi'an, China. From each patient, approximately 9 milliliters of peripheral blood was collected into an EDTA anticoagulant tube. Ficoll Paque Plus density gradient separation was used to isolate PBMCs, and no additional T cell sorting was done. RNA quality was checked with an Agilent 2100 Bioanalyzer and agarose gel, and concentration with a NanoDrop 2000.

The same specimen was also included in a second study, on T cells in Graves' hyperthyroidism and ophthalmopathy. The second study reports: Stable Graves' hyperthyroidism was defined as the absence of progression to ophthalmopathy over 18 months of follow-up. Hyperthyroidism patients were newly diagnosed, had a disease duration of under 2 months, and were aged 18 to 65 years. Exclusion was applied to patients with uncontrolled infections, other autoimmune diseases, pregnancy or lactation. Clinical symptoms, serum thyroxine and TRAb, thyroid ultrasound, and orbital computed tomography formed the basis for the diagnoses. The TCR CDR3 was subjected to a first round of RT-PCR using the HTBI primer set and the Qiagen OneStep RT-PCR kit. Blood samples also contained most of the expanded thyroid clonotypes (frequency above 0.001), which suggests that blood repertoires may reflect thyroid immune responses. Ophthalmopathy was separated from stable hyperthyroidism by a 13 V-J signature model, with approximately 85% sensitivity and about 84% specificity obtained in cross-validation and 80%/75% obtained in testing. During validation, the model predicted progression to ophthalmopathy a median of about 5.9 months ahead of onset, with just under 71% sensitivity and roughly 72% specificity. To identify distinguishing TCR V-J signatures, a discovery cohort of 95 to 100 patients was used, comprising 40 to 45 with Graves' ophthalmopathy and around 57 with stable Graves' hyperthyroidism. Whether ophthalmopathy could be predicted prospectively was tested in an independent validation cohort made up of fewer than 20 hyperthyroidism patients plus 17 patients who later progressed to ophthalmopathy. The roughly 90 discovery patients were divided at random into training and test sets in a 7:3 ratio. The study also compared thyroid tissue and blood T-cell repertoires from over 5 Graves' hyperthyroidism patients. Following sampling, methimazole starting at 30 mg daily was given to hyperthyroidism patients, and high-dose intravenous methylprednisolone was given to ophthalmopathy patients. Libraries were constructed in a second round of multiplex PCR, after which size selection and purification were carried out. Paired-end sequencing of the libraries was performed with 100 bp reads on an Illumina HiSeq2000. Raw data were processed with SOAPnuke, discarding reads with adapters, uncalled bases, mean Phred below 15, or no exact constant-primer or identifier match. COPE v1.2.5 was used to merge the high-quality paired reads, and each unique nucleotide sequence was defined as a clonotype. MiTCR v1.1 was used to align the clonotypes against IMGT TRBV, TRBD and TRBJ reference segments. Only V-J combinations with frequency above 0.0001, covering roughly 99% of repertoires, were analysed. The TCS score was defined as the ratio of F50 (clonal expansion) to E x V (chaos), calculated using BLOSUM62-based TCRdist between CDR3 peptides within each V-J. Welch's t-statistics and random forest reduced roughly 530 V-J features to roughly 13, which were used in a naive Bayes classifier (R e1071). Sample size was not statistically predetermined, and investigators were not blinded to group allocation. The paper reports TCR Vbeta CDR3 sequencing of about 140 peripheral blood samples: 43 ophthalmopathy, roughly 74 hyperthyroidism and about 17 progressor patients.

This clonotype was sampled from a woman between 18 and 29 years old with Graves disease. Donor details come from another sample of the same person, matched by shared clones. The sample here was peripheral blood mononuclear cells (PBMCs), taken at new diagnosis, from a patient treated with antithyroid drugs. The chain uses TRBV12-3 or TRBV12-4 and TRBJ2-1; 9 nucleotides in the junction match TRBD1. The DNA is TGTGCCAGCAGCCCCGGGACAGGGAATTACAATGAGCAGTTCTTC. It is translated as CASSPGTGNYNEQFF.